A single sample gave rise to the 32 T cell receptor beta chains below, sequenced in a study of blood T cell repertoires in COVID-19 (dated by TCRdb to the early 2020s). The method was the immunoSEQ multiplex PCR assay. Not all clones reach the TCRdb copy of this immuneACCESS table, which keeps in-frame sequences only. Checked studies attribute under half of the gap to unresolved V genes and leave the rest unexplained. The sample table shows under 150,000 clones, and around 81% are seen once. The top ten clonotypes cover roughly a tenth of the sample. The source material was peripheral blood. Receptors originate from a human donor in a cohort sampled during active COVID-19.

The V gene is TRBV6-5, the J gene TRBJ2-7; 10 nucleotides line up with TRBD2. Germline-derived CDR1 and CDR2 are MNHEY and SVGAGI. The CDR3 totals 15 residues. The junction had 12 bases not matched to a gene; V was cut back by 6 bases and J by 7 bases. The CDR3 protein is CASSILAGAFGEQYF. The CDR3 nucleotides are TGTGCCAGCAGCATCCTAGCGGGGGCCTTTGGGGAGCAGTACTTC.

The gene calls are TRBV10-2 and TRBJ2-5; 9 bases are shared with TRBD2. Germline V lookup: CDR1 WSHSY, CDR2 SAAADI. The CDR3 extends over 13 amino acids. Trimming cost V 3 bases and J 5 bases; bases outside gene matches: 1. The CDR3 loop reads CASSETSGETQYF. In nucleotides, the CDR3 is TGCGCCAGCAGTGAAACTAGCGGGGAGACCCAGTACTTC.

This chain joins TRBV6-5 and TRBJ2-2, with a tentative D call TRBD1 (5 bases). The CDR3 sequence is 12 residues long. Germline V gene data show CDR1 as MNHEY and CDR2 as SVGAGI. The V and J ends lost 2 bases and 8 bases respectively, with 6 bases between them. CDR3 bases: TGTGCCAGCAGTTACGGGGCAGGGGAGCTGTTTTTT. Its protein is CASSYGAGELFF.

This chain connects TRBV25-1 to TRBJ1-1; 7 bases agree with TRBD1. This CDR3 spans 13 amino acids. J gave up 4 bases and V 6 bases, and 5 bases lay outside the gene matches. Germline-derived CDR1 and CDR2 are MGHDK and SYGVNS. The CDR3 here is CASRTGVGTEAFF. The CDR3 nucleotides are TGTGCCAGCAGAACAGGGGTGGGCACTGAAGCTTTCTTT.

The rearrangement joins TRBV9 to TRBJ2-5, with 8 bases lining up with TRBD1. This CDR3 has 16 residues. J lost 2 bases, V lost 3 bases, and 9 bases had no gene match. CDR1 is SGDLS and CDR2 is YYNGEE in the germline V gene. As DNA, the CDR3 is TGTGCCAGCAGCGCCAGACAGGGGTTTGGGCAAGAGACCCAGTACTTC. It codes for CASSARQGFGQETQYF.

Notes on this clone: Distinct nucleotide sequences in the sample also encode this CDR3. This chain connects TRBV5-1 to TRBJ1-5; weak D call: TRBD1 (6 bases). The CDR3 spans 16 residues. Germline CDR1 and CDR2: SGHRS and YFSETQ. Trimming took off 3 bases at V and 8 bases at J, with 21 bases between the two ends. CDR3 amino acids: CASSSTGTSGGEPQHF. The CDR3 bases are TGCGCCAGCAGCTCAACAGGGACCTCGGGGGGGGAGCCCCAGCATTTT.

The CDR3 region has the DNA TGCGCCAGCACCCTTAGGTTAGGGGCCGGTAATGAAAAACTGTTTTTT. Its translation: CASTLRLGAGNEKLFF. The rearrangement uses TRBV23-1 and TRBJ1-4; tentative D call: TRBD1 (5 bases). Being an ORF, TRBV23-1 has a function that is uncertain. V shed 7 bases and J shed 4 bases, with 19 bases lying between them. The CDR3 loop spans 16 amino acids.

The rearrangement links TRBV5-6 to TRBJ1-2, with 7 bases identical to TRBD1. CDR3 length equals 16 residues. Trimming at V came to 4 bases and at J to 8 bases, leaving 17 bases not matched to a gene. The germline gives CDR1 SGHDT, CDR2 YYEEEE. For the CDR3, the DNA is TGTGCCAGCAGCCCCTACGCCGGACAGGCCGTTGGAGGCTACACCTTC. It yields the protein CASSPYAGQAVGGYTF.

V is TRBV2 and J is TRBJ2-7; maybe TRBD2 (6 bases). The CDR3 extends over 15 amino acids. Germline V gene data show CDR1 as SNHLY and CDR2 as FYNNEI. Trimming pared 7 bases from V and 4 bases from J, leaving 20 bases between. CDR3 in DNA: TGTGCCAGCAAGGAGGGTCCAGAGCTCCGGTACGAGCAGTACTTC. Translating gives CASKEGPELRYEQYF.

This clone occurred once. V is TRBV5-4 and J is TRBJ1-6; TRBD1 might be the D (6 bases). CDR3 size: 14 residues. Germline V gene sequence: CDR1 SGHNT, CDR2 YYREEE (reference sequence). Trimming took off 5 bases at V and 9 bases at J, with 15 bases between the two ends. The CDR3 bases are TGTGCCAGCAGTACCGGGACAAACGCTTCACCCCTCCACTTT. Amino acids: CASSTGTNASPLHF.

V and J are TRBV18 and TRBJ2-5; 7 bases map to TRBD1. From germline, CDR1 is KGHSH and CDR2 LQKENI. The V gene end was trimmed by 5 bases and the J gene end by 9 bases; junction bases not matched to a gene: 9. The CDR3 has 13 amino acids. CDR3 bases: TGTGCCAGCTCATTTACGGACAGGCGCTCCCAGTACTTC. Its translation is CASSFTDRRSQYF.

This clone was counted ten times or more. One junction end disagrees with the germline gene, perhaps due to a read error. V usage is TRBV24-1 and J usage is TRBJ2-7; D is uncertain. The CDR3 is made up of 15 amino acids. From germline, CDR1 is KGHDR and CDR2 SFDVKD. DNA for the CDR3: TGTGCCACCAGAGATTCGGTCCCCTTTGTCTACGAGCAGTACTTC. It translates to CATRDSVPFVYEQYF.

The chain recombines TRBV7-9 with TRBJ1-1, with TRBD1 as a possible D gene (6 bases). Germline CDR1 and CDR2: SEHNR and FQNEAQ (reference sequence). V was cut by 3 bases and J by 10 bases, with 12 bases left in between. The CDR3 extends over 12 amino acids. CDR3 protein: CASSFQGSGAFF. In DNA, the CDR3 is TGTGCCAGCAGCTTCCAGGGGTCGGGAGCTTTCTTT.

This clone has only a few counts. The same CDR3 can be traced to other DNA sequences in this sample. J is TRBJ1-1 and V is TRBV7-9; maybe TRBD1 (6 bases). Germline V CDR1 and CDR2: SEHNR, FQNEAQ (reference sequence). The CDR3 covers 12 residues. V gave up 5 bases and J gave up 5 bases, with 9 bases separating them. The CDR3 nucleotides are TGTGCCAGCAGCCCACAGGGTACTGAAGCTTTCTTT. Residues: CASSPQGTEAFF. Filled out from reference TRBV7-9 and TRBJ1-1, the complete variable domain reads DTGVSQNPRHKITKRGQNVTFRCDPISEHNRLYWYRQTLGQGPEFLTYFQNEAQLEKSRLLSDRFSAERPKGSFSTLEIQRTEQGDSAMYLCASSPQGTEAFFGQGTRLTVV.

The chain joins TRBV5-1 to TRBJ1-1, with D perhaps matching TRBD1 (5 bases). In germline, CDR1 is SGHRS, CDR2 YFSETQ. The CDR3 runs 13 residues. V lost 5 bases to trimming and J lost 9 bases, with 17 bases between them. Here the CDR3 reads CASSRDFSSQAFF. The CDR3 nucleotides read TGCGCCAGCAGTCGGGACTTCTCCTCACAAGCTTTCTTT.

The V and J genes are TRBV27 and TRBJ1-1, with 7 positions matching TRBD1. The trim removed 2 bases at V and 6 bases at J, leaving 6 bases unmatched. Germline V gene data show CDR1 as MNHEY and CDR2 as SMNVEV (reference sequence). The CDR3 runs to 14 residues. The CDR3 is CASSLGQASPEAFF. DNA of the CDR3: TGTGCCAGCAGTTTAGGACAGGCCTCCCCTGAAGCTTTCTTT.

The chain employs TRBV10-2 and TRBJ1-6; D unresolved. This CDR3 has 14 amino acids. The V end lost 6 bases, the J end lost 6 bases, and 12 bases lay between the germline ends. The germline gives CDR1 WSHSY, CDR2 SAAADI. The CDR3 here is CASSYGIANSPLHF. In DNA, the CDR3 is TGCGCCAGCAGCTACGGGATTGCTAATTCACCCCTCCACTTT.

This clone has a handful of counts. V and J are TRBV19 and TRBJ1-2; weak D call: TRBD1 (5 bases). Germline V gives CDR1 LNHDA, CDR2 SQIVND (reference sequence). V gave up 3 bases and J gave up 4 bases, with 21 bases separating them. This CDR3 contains 17 residues. For the CDR3, the DNA is TGTGCCAGTAGTATCGCCTCTACGGGACTCCAGGGCTATGGCTACACCTTC. Translated, it gives CASSIASTGLQGYGYTF.

This clone has just a few counts. This sequence joins TRBV21-1 and TRBJ2-2; the table's D gene call, TRBD2, was not cross checked with the DNA. TRBV21-1 represents a pseudogene. This CDR3 spans 14 amino acids. CDR3 amino acids: CASTNPGLGGELFF. CDR3 sequence (DNA): TGTGCCAGCACCAACCCGGGGTTGGGAGGGGAGCTGTTTTTT.

The V call is TRBV7-9, the J call TRBJ2-5, with a weak D call TRBD2 (5 bases). Germline V lookup: CDR1 SEHNR, CDR2 FQNEAQ (reference sequence). The ends were cut back, 3 bases at V and 5 bases at J, with 13 bases in the middle. The CDR3 has 14 residues. Here the CDR3 reads CASSFGAWEETQYF. For the CDR3, the DNA is TGTGCCAGCAGCTTTGGCGCTTGGGAGGAGACCCAGTACTTC. Complete variable domain (other parts from reference TRBV7-9 and TRBJ2-5): DTGVSQNPRHKITKRGQNVTFRCDPISEHNRLYWYRQTLGQGPEFLTYFQNEAQLEKSRLLSDRFSAERPKGSFSTLEIQRTEQGDSAMYLCASSFGAWEETQYFGPGTRLLVL.

A few counts support this clone. This chain connects TRBV7-2 to TRBJ1-6; possibly TRBD1 for D (5 bases). The germline V and J ends were trimmed by 3 bases and 6 bases, with 9 bases remaining between them. Per germline, CDR1 SGHTA and CDR2 FQGNSA. The CDR3 is 14 amino acids. For the CDR3, the DNA is TGTGCCAGCAGCTTGGGGCTCGGTAATTCACCCCTCCACTTT. This codes for CASSLGLGNSPLHF.

The chain links TRBV7-9 to TRBJ1-1, with D uncertain. This CDR3 comprises 14 residues. V was cut by 1 base and J by 1 base, with 7 bases left in between. The germline CDR1 and CDR2 sequences are SEHNR and FQNEAQ (reference sequence). The CDR3 nucleotides read TGTGCCAGCAGCTTAGGCGGCCCGAACACTGAAGCTTTCTTT. Encoded protein: CASSLGGPNTEAFF. Looking up the rest from reference TRBV7-9 and TRBJ1-1 gives the full variable domain: DTGVSQNPRHKITKRGQNVTFRCDPISEHNRLYWYRQTLGQGPEFLTYFQNEAQLEKSRLLSDRFSAERPKGSFSTLEIQRTEQGDSAMYLCASSLGGPNTEAFFGQGTRLTVV.

This chain uses TRBV6-5 with TRBJ2-3; TRBD1 agrees at 10 bases. Germline values: CDR1 MNHEY, CDR2 SVGAGI. This CDR3 is built from 15 residues. Trimming removed 10 bases from V and 4 bases from J; junction bases left unmatched: 11. Here the CDR3 reads CATRPTGGLSDTQYF. CDR3 DNA: TGTGCCACAAGGCCGACAGGGGGCCTTTCAGATACGCAGTATTTT.

The rearrangement uses TRBV6-5 and TRBJ1-2, with a tentative D call TRBD1 (6 bases). Germline V gene lookup returns CDR1 MNHEY and CDR2 SVGAGI. CDR3 length: 14 residues. V dropped 2 bases and J dropped 3 bases, with 10 bases sitting between them. Here the CDR3 DNA reads TGTGCCAGCAGTTACGGCCAGGGGTACTATGGCTACACCTTC. This encodes CASSYGQGYYGYTF.

The count of this clone is one. The rearrangement links TRBV10-2 to TRBJ1-4; TRBD1 matches 7 bases. Germline CDR1 and CDR2: WSHSY and SAAADI. Trimming at V came to 2 bases and at J to 7 bases, leaving 4 bases not matched to a gene. This CDR3 spans 14 amino acids. The CDR3, as DNA: TGCGCCAGCAGTGAGACAGGGGTGGCTGAAAAACTGTTTTTT. As protein: CASSETGVAEKLFF.

The rearrangement links TRBV7-2 to TRBJ1-2; tentatively, D is TRBD1 (6 bases). V lost 6 bases and J lost 5, with 10 bases in between. Per the germline V gene, CDR1 is SGHTA and CDR2 is FQGNSA. This CDR3 is 12 amino acids long. CDR3 sequence: CASSPQGYGYTF. The CDR3 DNA is TGTGCCAGCAGTCCTCAGGGGTATGGCTACACCTTC.

V is TRBV10-3 and J is TRBJ1-1; the match to TRBD1 covers 10 bases. The trim removed 3 bases at V and 3 bases at J, leaving 4 bases unmatched. The CDR3 is 15 amino acids. Germline CDR1 is ENHRY and CDR2 is SYGVKD. Here the CDR3 DNA reads TGTGCCATCAGTGATAGACAGGGGGCGTACACTGAAGCTTTCTTT. Encoded protein: CAISDRQGAYTEAFF.

The chain employs TRBV5-1 and TRBJ1-1; TRBD1 matches 7 bases. Looked up from germline, CDR1 is SGHRS and CDR2 is YFSETQ. The CDR3 length is 15 residues. The V gene end was trimmed by 4 bases and the J gene end by 5 bases; junction bases not matched to a gene: 11. The CDR3 region is CASSRDGQGGTEAFF. CDR3 bases: TGCGCCAGCAGCCGTGACGGGCAGGGGGGTACTGAAGCTTTCTTT.

This chain links TRBV18 with TRBJ1-1; TRBD1 is a possible D gene (6 bases). The germline V and J ends were trimmed by 2 bases and 1 base, with 8 bases remaining between them. This CDR3 is built from 14 residues. In germline, CDR1 is KGHSH, CDR2 LQKENI. The CDR3 nucleotides are TGTGCCAGCTCACCAAACAGGGAGAACACTGAAGCTTTCTTT. Protein sequence: CASSPNRENTEAFF.

This clone has only one observation. Other DNA sequences in this specimen translate into the identical CDR3. V gene TRBV6-5 combines with J gene TRBJ2-7, with 7 bases aligning to TRBD2. The V segment lost 0 bases and the J segment 3 bases; nucleotides outside the gene matches: 5. The V gene's germline CDR1 is MNHEY and CDR2 SVGAGI. This CDR3 region has 15 residues. The DNA for the CDR3 is TGTGCCAGCAGTTACTCCACCTCGGGGGGCTACGAGCAGTACTTC. This sequence encodes CASSYSTSGGYEQYF.

The genes are TRBV7-3 and TRBJ1-2; D gene uncertain. CDR3 length equals 13 residues. From germline, CDR1 is SGHTA and CDR2 FQGTGA. The V end was cut by 5 bases, the J end by 4 bases, with 11 bases between. CDR3 residues: CASSAGVGYGYTF. In nucleotides, the CDR3 is TGTGCCAGCAGCGCGGGAGTCGGCTATGGCTACACCTTC.

The CDR3 here is CASSPGLAGSRGVLETQYF. DNA of the CDR3: TGTGCCAGCAGCCCGGGACTAGCGGGGAGTAGGGGAGTGCTAGAGACCCAGTACTTC. V and J are TRBV5-5 and TRBJ2-5; TRBD2 matches at 13 bases. J was trimmed by 4 bases and V by 4 bases; bases with no gene match: 16. Germline CDR1 SGHKS, CDR2 YYEKEE (reference sequence). The CDR3 extends over 19 amino acids.